This T cell receptor beta chain was sequenced in a study of blood T cell repertoires in COVID-19. On the study more broadly: Donors in the United States, Italy and Spain gave samples during acute or convalescent COVID-19.

Trimming removed 3 bases at V and 1 base at J, with 12 bases between. This CDR3 contains 15 residues. Germline CDR1 reads MGHDK; CDR2 reads SYGVNS. The repertoire was sequenced with immunoSEQ multiplex PCR; TCRdb's copy has only in-frame clones and lacks some. The sample carries approximately 160,000 clones, 87% recorded once. The TCR comes from a woman aged 45 to 65 who had recovered from COVID-19. This rearrangement joins TRBV25-1 to TRBJ1-1, with a possible D match to TRBD1 (6 bases). Sequenced input: PBMCs or T cells enriched from blood (not recorded which). CDR3 in DNA: TGTGCCAGCAGTGATAAACAGGGAAAGAACACTGAAGCTTTCTTT. Its translation is CASSDKQGKNTEAFF.